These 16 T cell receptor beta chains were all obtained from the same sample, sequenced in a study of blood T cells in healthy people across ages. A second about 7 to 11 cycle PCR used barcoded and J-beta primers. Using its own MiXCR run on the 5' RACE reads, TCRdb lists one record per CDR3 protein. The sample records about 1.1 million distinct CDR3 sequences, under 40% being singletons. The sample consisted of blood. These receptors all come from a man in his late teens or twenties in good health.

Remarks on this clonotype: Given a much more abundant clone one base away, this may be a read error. CDR3 region: CASSPGQQNNEQYF. DNA for the CDR3: TGTGCCAGCAGCCCGGGACAGCAAAACAATGAGCAGTACTTC. The chain combines TRBV4-2 with TRBJ2-5; the match to TRBD1 covers 7 bases. Unmatched junction bases numbered 13, after V lost 4 bases and J lost 11 bases. The CDR3 extends over 14 amino acids. CDR1 is LGHNA and CDR2 is YNFKEQ in the germline V gene.

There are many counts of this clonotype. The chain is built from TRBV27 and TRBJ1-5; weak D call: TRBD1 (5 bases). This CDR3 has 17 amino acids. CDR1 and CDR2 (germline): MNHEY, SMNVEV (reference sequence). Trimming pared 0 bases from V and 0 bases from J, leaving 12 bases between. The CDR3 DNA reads TGTGCCAGCAGTTTATCTATAGGGGACCTTAGCAATCAGCCCCAGCATTTT. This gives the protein CASSLSIGDLSNQPQHF.

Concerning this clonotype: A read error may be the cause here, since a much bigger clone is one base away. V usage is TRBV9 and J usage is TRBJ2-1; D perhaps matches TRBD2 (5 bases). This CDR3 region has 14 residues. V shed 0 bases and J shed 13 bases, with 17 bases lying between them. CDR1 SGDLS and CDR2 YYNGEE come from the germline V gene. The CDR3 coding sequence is TGTGCCAGCAGCGTAGGAGGGTCCCAAGAGACCCAGTTCTTC. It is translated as CASSVGGSQETQFF.

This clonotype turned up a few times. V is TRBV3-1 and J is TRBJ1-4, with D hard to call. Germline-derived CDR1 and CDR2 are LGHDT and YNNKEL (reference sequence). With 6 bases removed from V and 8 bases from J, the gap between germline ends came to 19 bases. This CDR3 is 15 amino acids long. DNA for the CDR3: TGTGCCAGCAGTCCCCAAAACACCGCCGGGGAAAAACTGTTTTTT. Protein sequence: CASSPQNTAGEKLFF.

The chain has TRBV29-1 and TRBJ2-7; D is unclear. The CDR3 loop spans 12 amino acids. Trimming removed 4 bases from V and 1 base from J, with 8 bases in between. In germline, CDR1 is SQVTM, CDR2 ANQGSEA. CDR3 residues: CSVVQESYEQYF. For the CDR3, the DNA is TGCAGCGTTGTGCAGGAGTCCTACGAGCAGTACTTC.

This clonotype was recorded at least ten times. The CDR3 here is CASSSGTEGTDTQYF. Here the CDR3 DNA reads TGTGCCAGCAGCTCGGGGACCGAGGGCACAGATACGCAGTATTTT. The V gene is TRBV12-3 or TRBV12-4, the J gene TRBJ2-3; D tentatively reads TRBD1 or TRBD2 (5 bases each). The ends were cut back, 6 bases at V and 1 base at J, with 14 bases in the middle. The CDR3 sequence is 15 residues long.

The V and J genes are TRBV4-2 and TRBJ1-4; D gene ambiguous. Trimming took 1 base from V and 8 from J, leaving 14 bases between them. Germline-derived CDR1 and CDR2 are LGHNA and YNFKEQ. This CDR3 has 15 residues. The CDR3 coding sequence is TGTGCCAGCAGCCAAGTTGGCCAGAGCGAGGAAAAACTGTTTTTT. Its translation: CASSQVGQSEEKLFF.

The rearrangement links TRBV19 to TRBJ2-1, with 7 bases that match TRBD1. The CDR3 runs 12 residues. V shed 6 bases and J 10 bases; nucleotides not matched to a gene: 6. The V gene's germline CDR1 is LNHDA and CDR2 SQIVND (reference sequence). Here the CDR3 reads CASRDREREQFF. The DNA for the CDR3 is TGTGCCAGTAGAGACAGGGAAAGAGAGCAGTTCTTC.

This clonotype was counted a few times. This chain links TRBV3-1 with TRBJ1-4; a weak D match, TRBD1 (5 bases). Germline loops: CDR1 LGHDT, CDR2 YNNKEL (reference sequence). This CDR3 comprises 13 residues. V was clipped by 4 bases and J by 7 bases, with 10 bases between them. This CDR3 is CASSRRVAEKLFF. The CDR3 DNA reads TGTGCCAGCAGCCGCAGGGTGGCTGAAAAACTGTTTTTT.

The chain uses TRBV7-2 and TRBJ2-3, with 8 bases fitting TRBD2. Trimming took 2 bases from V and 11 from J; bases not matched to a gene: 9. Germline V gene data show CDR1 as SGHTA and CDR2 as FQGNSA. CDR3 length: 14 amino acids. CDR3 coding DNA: TGTGCCAGCAGCTTAAAGCCAACTAGCGGAGGGCAGTATTTT. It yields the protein CASSLKPTSGGQYF.

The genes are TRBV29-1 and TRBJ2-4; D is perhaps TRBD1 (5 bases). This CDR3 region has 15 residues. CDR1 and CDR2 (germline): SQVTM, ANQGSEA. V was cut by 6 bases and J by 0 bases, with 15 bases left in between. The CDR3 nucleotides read TGCAGCGTCACAGACAGCTTCCTAGCCAAAAACATTCAGTACTTC. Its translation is CSVTDSFLAKNIQYF. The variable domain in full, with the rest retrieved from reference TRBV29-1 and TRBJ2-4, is SAVISQKPSRDICQRGTSLTIQCQVDSQVTMMFWYRQQPGQSLTLIATANQGSEATYESGFVIDKFPISRPNLTFSTLTVSNMSPEDSSIYLCSVTDSFLAKNIQYFGAGTRLSVL.

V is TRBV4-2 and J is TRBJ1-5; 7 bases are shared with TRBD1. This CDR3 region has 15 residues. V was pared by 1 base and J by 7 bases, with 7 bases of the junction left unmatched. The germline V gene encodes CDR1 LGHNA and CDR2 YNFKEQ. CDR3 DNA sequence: TGTGCCAGCAGCCAAGCAGACAGGGAGGGCCAGCCCCAGCATTTT. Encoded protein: CASSQADREGQPQHF.

This chain's CDR3 is CASSTGPGNYGYTF. CDR3 nucleotide sequence: TGTGCCAGCAGCACCGGGCCAGGAAACTATGGCTACACCTTC. The chain carries TRBV7-6 and TRBJ1-2; D uncertain. The CDR3 sequence is 14 residues long. Germline V CDR1 and CDR2: SGHVS, FNYEAQ. Trimming stripped 5 bases from V and 2 bases from J, with 12 bases between.

CDR3 DNA: TGCAGTGCTATGCTGGCAGGGGGCTCCAATCAGCCCCAGCATTTT. The encoded protein is CSAMLAGGSNQPQHF. The chain has TRBV20-1 and TRBJ1-5, with TRBD1 identical over 8 bases. CDR3 length: 15 amino acids. J gave up 3 bases and V 4 bases, and 8 bases lay outside the gene matches. Germline V CDR1 and CDR2: DFQATT, SNEGSKA (reference sequence).

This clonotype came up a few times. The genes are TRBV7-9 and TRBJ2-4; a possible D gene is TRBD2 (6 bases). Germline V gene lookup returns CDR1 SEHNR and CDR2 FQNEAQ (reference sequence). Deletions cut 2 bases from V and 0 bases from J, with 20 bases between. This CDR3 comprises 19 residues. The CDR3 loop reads CASSLIGGASVRAKNIQYF. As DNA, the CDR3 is TGTGCCAGCAGCTTAATTGGTGGCGCTAGCGTGAGAGCCAAAAACATTCAGTACTTC.

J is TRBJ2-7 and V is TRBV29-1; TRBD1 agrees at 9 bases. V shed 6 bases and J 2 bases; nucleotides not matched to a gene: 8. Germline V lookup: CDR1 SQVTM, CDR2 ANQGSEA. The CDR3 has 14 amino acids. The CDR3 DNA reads TGCAGCGTAACTGCCGGGACAGGGACCTACGAGCAGTACTTC. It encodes CSVTAGTGTYEQYF.